A single T cell receptor beta chain is shown here with its context. Its ends do not fully match the called genes, so a read error is possible. This CDR3 contains 15 residues. CDR1 and CDR2 (germline): SGHAT, FQNNGV. This specimen belongs to a study of tumor-infiltrating lymphocytes in primary liver carcinoma. From unsorted bulk tissue weighing roughly 17-34 mg, DNA and RNA were co-extracted. Making TCR beta cDNA involved roughly 0.55 ug total RNA and a constant-region primer. For TCR beta, libraries were produced by three nested multiplex PCR rounds using slightly modified ARM-PCR. Forward primers for TRBV1-TRBV30 and a C-beta reverse primer served the first two PCR rounds, at 10 cycles each. In TCRdb, the multiplex PCR reads were re-called with MiXCR into one record per CDR3 protein. The repertoire consists of about 43,000 distinct CDR3 sequences, with around 66% occurring once and the leading ten covering about a fifth.

This TCR derives from a man between 40 and 49 years old with primary liver carcinoma and hepatitis B virus infection. Input material: liver tumor tissue from sampling region 2. Subset in this sample: tumor region T2, inferior pole. The chain has TRBV11-2 and TRBJ1-1; D ambiguous. CDR3 DNA: TGTGCCAGCAGCGGTAGCCTTAAAGTGAACGCTGAAACTTTCTTT. Translation gives CASSGSLKVNAETFF.